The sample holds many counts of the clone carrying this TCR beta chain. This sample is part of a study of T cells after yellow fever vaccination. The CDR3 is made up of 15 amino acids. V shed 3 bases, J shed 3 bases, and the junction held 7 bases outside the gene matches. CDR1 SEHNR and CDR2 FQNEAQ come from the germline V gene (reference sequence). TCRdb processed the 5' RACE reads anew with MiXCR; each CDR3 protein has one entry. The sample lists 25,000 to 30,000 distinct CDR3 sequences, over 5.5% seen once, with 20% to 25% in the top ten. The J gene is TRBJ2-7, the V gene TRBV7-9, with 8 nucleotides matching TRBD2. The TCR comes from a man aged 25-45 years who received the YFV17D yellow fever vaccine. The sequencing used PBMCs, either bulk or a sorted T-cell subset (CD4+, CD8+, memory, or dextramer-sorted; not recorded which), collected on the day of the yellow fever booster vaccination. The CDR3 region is CASSFSGMGDYEQYF. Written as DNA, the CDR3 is TGTGCCAGCAGCTTTAGCGGGATGGGGGACTACGAGCAGTACTTC.